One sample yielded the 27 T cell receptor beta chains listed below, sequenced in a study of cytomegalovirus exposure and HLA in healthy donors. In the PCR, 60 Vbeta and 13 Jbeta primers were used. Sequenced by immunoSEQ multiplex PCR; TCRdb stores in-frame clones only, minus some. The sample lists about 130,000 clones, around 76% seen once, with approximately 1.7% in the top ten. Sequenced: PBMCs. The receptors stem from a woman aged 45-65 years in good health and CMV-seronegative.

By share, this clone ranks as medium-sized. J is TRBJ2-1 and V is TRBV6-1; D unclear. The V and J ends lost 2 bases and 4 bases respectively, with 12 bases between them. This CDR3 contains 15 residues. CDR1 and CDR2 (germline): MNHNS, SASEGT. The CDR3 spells CASSERLTEYNEQFF. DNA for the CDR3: TGTGCCAGCAGTGAACGACTCACCGAATACAATGAGCAGTTCTTC.

The CDR3 loop is CASSRQGGREQFF. CDR3 DNA: TGTGCCAGCAGCCGACAGGGAGGCAGGGAGCAGTTCTTC. The rearrangement links TRBV9 to TRBJ2-1, with D possibly matching TRBD1 (7 bases). Between the trimmed V and J ends, which lost 4 bases and 10 bases, there was a span of 15 bases. Germline V CDR1 and CDR2: SGDLS, YYNGEE. This CDR3 region has 13 residues.

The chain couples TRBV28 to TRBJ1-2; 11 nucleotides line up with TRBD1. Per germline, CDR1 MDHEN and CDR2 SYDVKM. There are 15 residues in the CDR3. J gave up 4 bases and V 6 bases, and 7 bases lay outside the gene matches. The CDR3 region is CASSFGTGGLYGYTF. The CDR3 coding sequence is TGTGCCAGCAGCTTCGGGACAGGGGGGCTCTATGGCTACACCTTC.

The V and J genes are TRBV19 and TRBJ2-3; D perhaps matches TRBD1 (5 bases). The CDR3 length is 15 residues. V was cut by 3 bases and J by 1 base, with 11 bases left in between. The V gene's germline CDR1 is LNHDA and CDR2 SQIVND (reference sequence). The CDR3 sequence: CASSISGHGTDTQYF. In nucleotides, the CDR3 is TGTGCCAGTAGTATCTCAGGGCACGGCACAGATACGCAGTATTTT.

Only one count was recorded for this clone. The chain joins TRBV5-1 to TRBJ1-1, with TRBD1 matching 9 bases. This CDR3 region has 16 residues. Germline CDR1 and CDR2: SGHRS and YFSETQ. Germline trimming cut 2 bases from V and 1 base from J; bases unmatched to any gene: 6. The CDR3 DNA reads TGCGCCAGCAGCTTAAGTGACAGGGGGTCGAACACTGAAGCTTTCTTT. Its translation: CASSLSDRGSNTEAFF. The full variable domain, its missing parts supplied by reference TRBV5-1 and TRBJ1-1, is KAGVTQTPRYLIKTRGQQVTLSCSPISGHRSVSWYQQTPGQGLQFLFEYFSETQRNKGNFPGRFSGRQFSNSRSEMNVSTLELGDSALYLCASSLSDRGSNTEAFFGQGTRLTVV.

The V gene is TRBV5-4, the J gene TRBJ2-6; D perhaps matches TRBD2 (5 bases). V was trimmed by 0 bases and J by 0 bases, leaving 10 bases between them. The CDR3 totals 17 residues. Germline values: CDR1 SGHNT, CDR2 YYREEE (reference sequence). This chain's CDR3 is CASSLGGPLSGANVLTF. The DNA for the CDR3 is TGTGCCAGCAGCTTGGGAGGGCCCCTCTCTGGGGCCAACGTCCTGACTTTC.

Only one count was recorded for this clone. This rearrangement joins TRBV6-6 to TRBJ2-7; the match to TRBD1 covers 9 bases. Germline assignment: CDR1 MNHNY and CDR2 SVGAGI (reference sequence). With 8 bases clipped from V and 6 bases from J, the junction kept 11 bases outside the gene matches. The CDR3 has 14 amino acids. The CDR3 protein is CASYHPGTGSEQYF. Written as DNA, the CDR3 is TGTGCCAGCTACCATCCCGGGACAGGGAGCGAGCAGTACTTC.

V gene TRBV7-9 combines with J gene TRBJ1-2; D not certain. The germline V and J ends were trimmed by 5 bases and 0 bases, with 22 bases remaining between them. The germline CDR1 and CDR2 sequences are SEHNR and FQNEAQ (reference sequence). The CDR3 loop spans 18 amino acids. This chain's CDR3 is CASSRRSTGIVANYGYTF. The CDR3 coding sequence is TGTGCCAGCAGCCGGAGGTCAACGGGGATTGTGGCTAACTATGGCTACACCTTC.

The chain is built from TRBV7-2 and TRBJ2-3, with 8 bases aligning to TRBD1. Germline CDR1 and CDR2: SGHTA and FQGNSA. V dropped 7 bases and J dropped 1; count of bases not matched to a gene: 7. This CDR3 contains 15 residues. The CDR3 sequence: CASTQWGQGTDTQYF. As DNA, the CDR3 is TGTGCCAGCACTCAGTGGGGACAGGGCACAGATACGCAGTATTTT.

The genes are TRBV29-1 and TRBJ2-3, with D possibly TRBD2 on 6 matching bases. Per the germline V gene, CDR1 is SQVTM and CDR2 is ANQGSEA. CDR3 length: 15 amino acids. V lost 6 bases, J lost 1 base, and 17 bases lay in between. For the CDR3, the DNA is TGCAGCGTGGGGGGACCGGGGCGGGGCACAGATACGCAGTATTTT. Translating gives CSVGGPGRGTDTQYF.

The DNA for the CDR3 is TGCAGCGCGGCTGGACAGGGAAATTCGGTCAATGAGCAGTTCTTC. This encodes CSAAGQGNSVNEQFF. This rearrangement joins TRBV29-1 to TRBJ2-1; 8 bases fit TRBD1. Germline V gene data show CDR1 as SQVTM and CDR2 as ANQGSEA. This CDR3 is built from 15 residues. V lost 7 bases and J lost 6; bases outside the gene matches: 14.

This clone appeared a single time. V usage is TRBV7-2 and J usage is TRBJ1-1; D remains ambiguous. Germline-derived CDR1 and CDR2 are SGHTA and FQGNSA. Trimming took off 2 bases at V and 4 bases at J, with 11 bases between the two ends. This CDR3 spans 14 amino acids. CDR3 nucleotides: TGTGCCAGCAGCTTAAGGGTGGGAGGCACTGAAGCTTTCTTT. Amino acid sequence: CASSLRVGGTEAFF.

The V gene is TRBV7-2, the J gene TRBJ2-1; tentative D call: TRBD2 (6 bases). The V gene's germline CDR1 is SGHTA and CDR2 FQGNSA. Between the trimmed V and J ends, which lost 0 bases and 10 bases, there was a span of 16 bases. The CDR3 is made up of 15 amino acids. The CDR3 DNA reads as TGTGCCAGCAGCTTAGCTTCCTCCAGGACTAACGAGCAGTTCTTC. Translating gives CASSLASSRTNEQFF.

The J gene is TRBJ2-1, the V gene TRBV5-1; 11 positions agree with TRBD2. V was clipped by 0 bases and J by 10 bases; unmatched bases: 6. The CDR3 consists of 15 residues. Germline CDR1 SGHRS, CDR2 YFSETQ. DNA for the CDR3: TGCGCCAGCAGCTTGGGTAGCGGGAGGGCCGAAGAGCAGTTCTTC. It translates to CASSLGSGRAEEQFF.

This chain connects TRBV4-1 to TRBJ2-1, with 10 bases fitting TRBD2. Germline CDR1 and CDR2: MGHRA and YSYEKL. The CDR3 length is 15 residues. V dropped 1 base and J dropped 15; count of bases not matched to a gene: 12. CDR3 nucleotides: TGCGCCAGCAGCCAAGCGGCTAGCGGGAGCCGGAGTTGGTTCTTC. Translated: CASSQAASGSRSWFF.

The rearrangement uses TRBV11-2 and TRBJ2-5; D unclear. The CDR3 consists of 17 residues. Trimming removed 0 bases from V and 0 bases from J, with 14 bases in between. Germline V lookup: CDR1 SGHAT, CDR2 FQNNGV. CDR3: CASSLEGDRWNQETQYF. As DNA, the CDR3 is TGTGCCAGCAGCTTAGAAGGAGATAGGTGGAACCAAGAGACCCAGTACTTC.

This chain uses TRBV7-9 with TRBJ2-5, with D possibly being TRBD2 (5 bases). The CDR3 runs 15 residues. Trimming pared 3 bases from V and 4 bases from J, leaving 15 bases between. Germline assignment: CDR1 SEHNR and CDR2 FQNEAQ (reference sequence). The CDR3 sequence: CASSFNVGEGETQYF. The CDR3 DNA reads TGTGCCAGCAGCTTTAATGTGGGAGAGGGAGAGACCCAGTACTTC. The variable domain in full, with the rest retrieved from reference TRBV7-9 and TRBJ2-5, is DTGVSQNPRHKITKRGQNVTFRCDPISEHNRLYWYRQTLGQGPEFLTYFQNEAQLEKSRLLSDRFSAERPKGSFSTLEIQRTEQGDSAMYLCASSFNVGEGETQYFGPGTRLLVL.

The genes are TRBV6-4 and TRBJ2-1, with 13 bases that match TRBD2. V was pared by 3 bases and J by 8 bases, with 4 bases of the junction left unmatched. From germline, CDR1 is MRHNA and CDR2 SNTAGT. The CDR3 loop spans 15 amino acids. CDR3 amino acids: CASSEGTSGAHEQFF. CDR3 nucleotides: TGTGCCAGCAGTGAGGGGACTAGCGGGGCCCATGAGCAGTTCTTC.

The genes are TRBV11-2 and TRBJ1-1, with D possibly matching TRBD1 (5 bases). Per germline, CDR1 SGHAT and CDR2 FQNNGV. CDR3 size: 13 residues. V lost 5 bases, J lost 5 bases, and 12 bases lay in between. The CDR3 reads CASSPWGETEAFF. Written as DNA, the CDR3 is TGTGCCAGCAGCCCCTGGGGGGAAACTGAAGCTTTCTTT.

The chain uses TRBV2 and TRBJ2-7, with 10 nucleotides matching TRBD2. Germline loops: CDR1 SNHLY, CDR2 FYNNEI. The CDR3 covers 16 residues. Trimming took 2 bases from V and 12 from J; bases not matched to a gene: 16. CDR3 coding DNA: TGTGCCAGCAGTGAAACTCAGCGGGAGGGCCTGAGTTTTCGGTACTTC. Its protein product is CASSETQREGLSFRYF.

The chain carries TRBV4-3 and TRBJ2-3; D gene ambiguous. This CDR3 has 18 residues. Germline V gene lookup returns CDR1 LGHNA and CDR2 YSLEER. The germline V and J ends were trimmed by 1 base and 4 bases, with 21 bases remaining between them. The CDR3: CASSQGLGGGARPDTQYF. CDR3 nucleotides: TGCGCCAGCAGCCAAGGACTTGGCGGCGGAGCCAGACCAGATACGCAGTATTTT.

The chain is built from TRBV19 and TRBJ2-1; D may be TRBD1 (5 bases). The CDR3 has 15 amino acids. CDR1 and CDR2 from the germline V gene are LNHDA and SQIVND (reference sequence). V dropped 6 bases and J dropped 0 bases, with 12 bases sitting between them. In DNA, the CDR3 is TGTGCCAGTAGGCCCGACAGAAGCTCCTACAATGAGCAGTTCTTC. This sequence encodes CASRPDRSSYNEQFF.

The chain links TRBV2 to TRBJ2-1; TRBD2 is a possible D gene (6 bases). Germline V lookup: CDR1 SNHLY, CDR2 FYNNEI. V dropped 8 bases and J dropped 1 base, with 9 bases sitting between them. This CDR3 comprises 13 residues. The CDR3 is CASGDSSYNEQFF. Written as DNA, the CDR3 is TGTGCCAGCGGGGACTCTTCCTACAATGAGCAGTTCTTC.

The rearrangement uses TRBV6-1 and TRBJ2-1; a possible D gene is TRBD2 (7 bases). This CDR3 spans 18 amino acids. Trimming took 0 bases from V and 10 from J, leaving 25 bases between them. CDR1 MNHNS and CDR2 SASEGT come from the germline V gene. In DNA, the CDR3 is TGTGCCAGCAGTGAAGCTCGGGGGGCCCGGCACTCCGCAGGAGAGCAGTTCTTC. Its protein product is CASSEARGARHSAGEQFF.

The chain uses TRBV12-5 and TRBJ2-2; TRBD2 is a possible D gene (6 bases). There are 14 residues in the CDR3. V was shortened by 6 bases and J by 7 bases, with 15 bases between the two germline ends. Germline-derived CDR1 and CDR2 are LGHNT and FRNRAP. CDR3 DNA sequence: TGTGCTAGTGGGCACGATGGGGGGAACGGGGAGCTGTTTTTT. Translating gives CASGHDGGNGELFF.

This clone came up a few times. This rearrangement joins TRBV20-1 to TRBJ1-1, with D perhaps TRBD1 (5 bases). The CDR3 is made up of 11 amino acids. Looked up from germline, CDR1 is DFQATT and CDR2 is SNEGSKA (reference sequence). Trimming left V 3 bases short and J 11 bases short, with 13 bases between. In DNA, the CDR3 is TGCAGTGCTAGCGTTGGGGCGCAGGCTTTCTTT. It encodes CSASVGAQAFF.

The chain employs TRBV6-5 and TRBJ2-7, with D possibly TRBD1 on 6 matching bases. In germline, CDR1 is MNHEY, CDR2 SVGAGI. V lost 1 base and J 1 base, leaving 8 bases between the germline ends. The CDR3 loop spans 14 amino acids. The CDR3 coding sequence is TGTGCCAGCAGTTACTATGGACAGTCCTACGAGCAGTACTTC. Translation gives CASSYYGQSYEQYF.